This TCR beta chain was recorded in a study of cytomegalovirus exposure and HLA in healthy donors. PCR employed 60 Vbeta and 13 Jbeta primers. TCRdb's copy holds only in-frame clones and misses some; the assay was immunoSEQ multiplex PCR. In the table there are fewer than 200,000 clones, roughly 87% of which are singletons. The CDR3 has 13 amino acids. Germline loops: CDR1 GTSNPN, CDR2 SVGIG (reference sequence). Trimming pared 3 bases from V and 2 bases from J, leaving 10 bases between. The chain couples TRBV30 to TRBJ1-2, with D possibly being TRBD1 (5 bases). Material for sequencing was PBMCs. This sequence was found in a girl in the first two years of life in good health and CMV-seronegative. The CDR3 sequence is CAWRTGVNYGYTF. The CDR3, as DNA: TGTGCCTGGAGAACAGGTGTCAACTATGGCTACACCTTC.